The present T cell receptor (beta chain) was sequenced within a study of blood T cell repertoires in COVID-19. For the study at large: Samples came from the United States, Italy and Spain, spanning acute and convalescent COVID-19.

The V and J ends lost 1 base and 0 bases respectively, with 17 bases between them. There are 18 residues in the CDR3. Per germline, CDR1 MGHRA and CDR2 YSYEKL. Assay used: immunoSEQ multiplex PCR; TCRdb lists only in-frame clones, some missing. This table has 300,000 or so clones, around 86% appearing once. Across under 25 US areas, participants ranged in age from about 18 to 90 years. This chain uses TRBV4-1 with TRBJ2-3; a weak D match, TRBD2 (6 bases). The source of this sequence is a woman younger than 35 who had recovered from COVID-19. Sequencing was carried out using PBMCs or T cells enriched from blood (not recorded which). The CDR3 reads CASSQGWVAETSTDTQYF. The CDR3 coding sequence is TGCGCCAGCAGCCAAGGCTGGGTAGCGGAGACTAGCACAGATACGCAGTATTTT.